The subject of this entry is one T cell receptor (beta chain). What it recognizes is unknown. This entry comes from a study of cytomegalovirus exposure and HLA in healthy donors. Vbeta (60) and Jbeta (13) primers were used in the PCR. The table came from immunoSEQ multiplex PCR; TCRdb's copy has only in-frame clones and leaves some out. The data hold about 200,000 clones, with over 60% observed a single time. Study observations and caveats: Analysis was carried out at a later point, and it linked a missense DCLRE1C variant to TCR beta V- and J-gene trimming. Earlier analysis yielded a pattern in which most TCR beta V segments were productive about 87% or about 30% of the time. Researchers reported in a later analysis that common viral pathogens appeared linked to several top clusters.

Sample: PBMCs. This receptor was obtained from a man aged 35 to 55 in good health and CMV-seronegative.

The CDR3 here is CASGRGRTDTQYF. In DNA form, the CDR3 reads TGTGCCAGCGGCCGCGGGCGCACAGATACGCAGTATTTT. The V call is TRBV7-3, the J call TRBJ2-3; D perhaps matches TRBD2 (5 bases). This CDR3 has 13 residues. Germline CDR1 reads SGHTA; CDR2 reads FQGTGA. Between the trimmed V and J ends, which lost 8 bases and 1 base, there was a span of 10 bases.